These T cell receptor beta chains were read from a single sample in a study of shared clonotypes between healthy human individuals. Repertoires were generated with immunoSEQ multiplex PCR, while TCRdb's copy carries only in-frame clones and drops some. Here the sample spans around 1.5 million clones, 98% being singletons. The specimen sequenced was naive CD4+ T cells sorted from blood. These receptor sequences come from a man younger than 45 in good health. Both conserved end residues are part of each CDR3. D genes are given only for firm matches. Rows may omit the clone size; those that give it use once, few, many or a size class.

TRBJ2-3 . TRBV25-1 14 . CASSEYRPEGTQYF TGTGCCAGCAGTGAATACAGGCCCGAGGGTACGCAGTATTTT
TRBJ1-4 . TRBV5-5 13 . CASSLEGAEKLFF TGTGCCAGCAGCTTGGAGGGCGCGGAAAAACTGTTTTTT
TRBJ1-1 . TRBV7-2 15 . CASSLVLKALTEAFF TGTGCCAGCAGCTTAGTTCTGAAAGCTCTCACTGAAGCTTTCTTT
TRBJ2-1 . TRBV5-8 15 . CASSLGQVDYNEQFF TGTGCCAGCAGCTTGGGGCAGGTAGACTACAATGAGCAGTTCTTC
TRBJ2-1 . TRBV5-8 16 . CASSLMVGSGYNEQFF TGTGCCAGCAGCTTGATGGTGGGATCGGGCTACAATGAGCAGTTCTTC
TRBJ1-5 . TRBV28 15 . CASGGGSVGNQPQHF TGTGCCAGCGGGGGGGGTTCGGTGGGCAATCAGCCCCAGCATTTT
TRBJ1-5 . TRBV21-1 12 . CASSKGTQPQHF TGTGCCAGCAGCAAAGGGACTCAGCCCCAGCATTTT
TRBJ2-5 . TRBV5-1 19 TRBD2 CASSFGRGWTSGSQETQYF TGCGCCAGCAGCTTTGGCAGGGGCTGGACTAGCGGGTCTCAAGAGACCCAGTACTTC
TRBJ1-2 . TRBV5-6 14 . CASSPPGTHYGYTF TGTGCCAGCAGTCCCCCCGGGACACACTATGGCTACACCTTC
TRBJ2-7 . TRBV5-5 14 . CASSLYEGAYEQYF TGTGCCAGCAGCTTGTATGAGGGGGCCTACGAGCAGTACTTC
TRBJ2-7 . TRBV5-1 13 . CASSPLRVYEQYF TGCGCCAGCAGCCCGCTAAGAGTCTACGAGCAGTACTTC
TRBJ1-3 . TRBV5-1 16 . CASSVTGTSSGNTIYF TGCGCCAGCAGCGTAACAGGGACTAGCTCTGGAAACACCATATATTTT
TRBJ2-7 once TRBV9 14 TRBD1 CASSFRDSSYEQYF TGTGCCAGCAGCTTCCGGGACAGTTCCTACGAGCAGTACTTC
TRBJ2-3 . TRBV19 14 TRBD2 CASSLRLAGDTQYF TGTGCCAGTAGTTTACGACTAGCGGGGGATACGCAGTATTTT